Listed below are T cell receptor beta chains from one sample, sequenced in a study of early T cells in non-severe SARS-CoV-2 infection. TCRdb analysed the 5' RACE reads with MiXCR anew, one entry per CDR3 protein. This repertoire shows approximately 38,000 distinct CDR3 sequences, approximately 4.8% found once; its top ten account for approximately 4.8%. Sequenced input: whole blood. The source of these receptors is an adult who was a healthcare worker with PCR-confirmed SARS-CoV-2 infection or an uninfected control (not recorded which). Both conserved end residues are part of each CDR3. The D gene is left open where the match is weak. Size is stated for part of the rows, as once, few or many counts, or as a class when the clone is expanded.

cdr3_length	d_call	clone_size	v_call	j_call	cdr3_aa	cdr3_nt
13	NA	NA	TRBV11-2	TRBJ2-7	CASSLGYFYEQYF	TGTGCCAGCAGCTTGGGATACTTCTACGAGCAGTACTTC
14	TRBD1	many	TRBV6-5	TRBJ1-2	CASSYLGTGATYTF	TGTGCCAGCAGTTACTTGGGGACAGGTGCCACTTACACCTTC
14	NA	many	TRBV2	TRBJ1-1	CASSVNRVFTEAFF	TGTGCCAGCAGTGTTAACAGGGTGTTTACTGAAGCTTTCTTT
17	NA	few	TRBV7-2	TRBJ2-2	CASTLWGGASKTGELFF	TGTGCCAGCACCCTCTGGGGGGGGGCCAGTAAAACCGGGGAGCTGTTTTTT
14	NA	NA	TRBV30	TRBJ1-3	CAWRWVGPDPTIYF	TGTGCCTGGAGATGGGTAGGGCCGGATCCCACCATATATTTT
16	NA	many	TRBV20-1	TRBJ2-1	CSASRPLAAPYNEQFF	TGCAGTGCTAGTAGGCCTTTAGCGGCCCCCTACAATGAGCAGTTCTTC
13	NA	NA	TRBV10-3	TRBJ2-5	CAITAGDHETQYF	TGTGCCATCACAGCAGGGGATCACGAGACCCAGTACTTC
12	NA	many	TRBV11-2	TRBJ2-1	CASSLSTNEQFF	TGTGCCAGCAGCCTAAGCACAAATGAGCAGTTCTTC
15	TRBD2	many	TRBV12-3/TRBV12-4	TRBJ2-7	CASSRGLADSYEQYF	TGTGCCAGCAGTCGGGGACTAGCGGACTCCTACGAGCAGTACTTC
14	TRBD1	many	TRBV5-1	TRBJ1-1	CASSWDRPGTEAFF	TGCGCCAGCAGCTGGGACAGGCCTGGTACTGAAGCTTTCTTT
15	TRBD2	NA	TRBV12-3/TRBV12-4	TRBJ2-1	CASSRTSGPWDEQFF	TGTGCCAGCAGTCGTACTAGCGGCCCCTGGGATGAGCAGTTCTTC
15	NA	many	TRBV25-1	TRBJ2-7	CASSPPRTALLEQYF	TGTGCCAGCAGTCCTCCCCGGACGGCTCTGCTCGAGCAGTACTTC
13	TRBD1	many	TRBV29-1	TRBJ1-2	CSVVTGSNYGYTF	TGCAGCGTTGTGACAGGGAGTAACTATGGCTACACCTTC
13	NA	NA	TRBV2	TRBJ2-7	CASTQRSSYEQYF	TGTGCCAGCACTCAGCGAAGCTCCTACGAGCAGTACTTC
14	NA	few	TRBV5-1	TRBJ2-3	CASSTGTRTDTQYF	TGCGCCAGCAGTACCGGGACCCGCACAGATACGCAGTATTTT
12	NA	few	TRBV19	TRBJ2-4	CASSIYGNIQYF	TGTGCCAGTAGTATTTACGGAAACATTCAGTACTTC
16	NA	NA	TRBV5-1	TRBJ2-7	CASSLEGAHGYGEQYF	TGCGCCAGCAGCTTGGAAGGTGCACACGGATACGGCGAGCAGTACTTC
11	TRBD1	many	TRBV29-1	TRBJ1-2	CSGGTGYGYTF	TGCAGCGGGGGGACAGGCTATGGCTACACCTTC
15	NA	NA	TRBV7-2	TRBJ2-5	CASSLVPGEQETQYF	TGTGCCAGCAGCTTAGTTCCTGGGGAGCAAGAGACCCAGTACTTC
15	TRBD1	few	TRBV10-3	TRBJ1-2	CAISESGQSNYGYTF	TGTGCCATCAGTGAGTCGGGACAGTCTAACTATGGCTACACCTTC
16	TRBD2	few	TRBV7-2	TRBJ2-2	CASSLGLAGITGELFF	TGTGCCAGCAGCCTCGGACTAGCGGGGATAACCGGGGAGCTGTTTTTT
12	NA	few	TRBV2	TRBJ2-3	CASKVDGGTQYF	TGTGCCAGCAAGGTGGACGGAGGGACGCAGTATTTT
13	NA	few	TRBV4-1	TRBJ2-1	CASSQVPGWEQFF	TGCGCCAGCAGCCAAGTCCCAGGTTGGGAGCAGTTCTTC
13	NA	many	TRBV20-1	TRBJ2-7	CSVLVGSSYEQYF	TGCAGTGTACTGGTGGGAAGCTCCTACGAGCAGTACTTC
15	NA	many	TRBV18	TRBJ2-1	CASSPPSNGDNEQFF	TGTGCCAGCTCACCACCATCTAACGGGGACAATGAGCAGTTCTTC
15	NA	few	TRBV7-2	TRBJ1-1	CASSSPGRGGTEAFF	TGTGCCAGCAGCTCCCCCGGCAGGGGAGGCACTGAAGCTTTCTTT
13	NA	many	TRBV7-9	TRBJ1-5	CASSSDTYQPQHF	TGTGCCAGCAGCTCGGACACGTATCAGCCCCAGCATTTT
15	TRBD2	few	TRBV20-1	TRBJ2-3	CRVTLASGRTDTQYF	TGCAGAGTAACCCTGGCTAGCGGGAGAACAGATACGCAGTATTTT
15	TRBD2	few	TRBV7-3	TRBJ2-1	CASSLRTSGRNEQFF	TGTGCCAGCAGCCTTCGGACTAGCGGGAGGAATGAGCAGTTCTTC